What follows are 9 T cell receptor beta chains derived from one specimen sequenced in a study of CD8+ T cells in alopecia areata. Sequencing templates came from extracted RNA that was reverse transcribed into cDNA. TCRdb keeps only in-frame clones here, not all; method: immunoSEQ multiplex PCR. The profile shows around 140,000 clones, more than 40% of them singletons. The sample here was CD8+ T cells sorted from blood, taken at week 0. The receptors were gathered from a human donor with alopecia areata.

This clone occurred once. The V and J genes are TRBV30 and TRBJ1-4, with no clear D. The V end was cut by 0 bases, the J end by 8 bases, with 19 bases between. This CDR3 spans 16 amino acids. Germline CDR1 GTSNPN, CDR2 SVGIG (reference sequence). CDR3 nucleotide sequence: TGTGCCTGGAGTGTATCCGTAGGCCCCGGGAGGGAAAAACTGTTTTTT. As protein: CAWSVSVGPGREKLFF.

CDR3 region: CASSQGYERGYSYEQYF. The CDR3 DNA reads as TGCGCCAGCAGCCAAGGGTACGAGCGGGGGTACTCCTACGAGCAGTACTTC. This sequence joins TRBV4-3 and TRBJ2-7; 8 bases agree with TRBD2. CDR1 LGHNA and CDR2 YSLEER come from the germline V gene. This CDR3 comprises 17 residues. J was trimmed by 0 bases and V by 1 base; bases with no gene match: 8.

The chain joins TRBV7-8 to TRBJ1-5, with a possible D match to TRBD1 (5 bases). The germline V gene encodes CDR1 SGHVS and CDR2 FQNEAQ. V was shortened by 5 bases and J by 5 bases, with 7 bases between the two germline ends. The CDR3 length is 12 residues. CDR3: CASSPGDQPQHF. The CDR3 DNA sequence: TGTGCCAGCAGCCCGGGGGATCAGCCCCAGCATTTT.

The chain is built from TRBV15 and TRBJ1-5; the D is unclear. The V end lost 1 base, the J end lost 4 bases, and 14 bases lay between the germline ends. CDR1 is LNHNV and CDR2 is YYDKDF in the germline V gene (reference sequence). CDR3 size: 16 residues. CDR3 in DNA: TGTGCCACCAGCAGAGTCAGGACTGAAATTAATCAGCCCCAGCATTTT. It specifies CATSRVRTEINQPQHF.

The genes are TRBV13 and TRBJ2-3; D uncertain. The CDR3 loop spans 12 amino acids. V was pared by 5 bases and J by 6 bases, with 9 bases between. Germline V CDR1 and CDR2: PRHDT, FYEKMQ (reference sequence). The CDR3 sequence: CASSLHSDTQYF. For the CDR3, the DNA is TGTGCCAGCAGCCTCCACTCGGATACGCAGTATTTT. The variable domain in full, with the rest retrieved from reference TRBV13 and TRBJ2-3, is AAGVIQSPRHLIKEKRETATLKCYPIPRHDTVYWYQQGPGQDPQFLISFYEKMQSDKGSIPDRFSAQQFSDYHSELNMSSLELGDSALYFCASSLHSDTQYFGPGTRLTVL.

The genes are TRBV29-1 and TRBJ2-3; D is uncertain. Germline-derived CDR1 and CDR2 are SQVTM and ANQGSEA. This CDR3 spans 15 amino acids. The germline V and J ends were trimmed by 0 bases and 0 bases, with 10 bases remaining between them. The CDR3 here is CSVEDPLESTDTQYF. The CDR3, as DNA: TGCAGCGTTGAAGATCCCCTGGAGAGCACAGATACGCAGTATTTT.

This chain joins TRBV5-4 and TRBJ2-1; D remains unclear. Germline V CDR1 and CDR2: SGHNT, YYREEE (reference sequence). Trimming left V 0 bases short and J 0 bases short, with 4 bases between. There are 14 residues in the CDR3. CDR3 region: CASSLGYSYNEQFF. DNA of the CDR3: TGTGCCAGCAGCTTGGGATACTCCTACAATGAGCAGTTCTTC.

In its sample, this clone was seen a few times. V usage is TRBV29-1 and J usage is TRBJ2-7; TRBD1 matches 7 bases. The CDR3 runs to 13 residues. Per the germline V gene, CDR1 is SQVTM and CDR2 is ANQGSEA. Germline trimming cut 6 bases from V and 1 base from J; bases unmatched to any gene: 6. The CDR3 reads CSVLRQGSYEQYF. CDR3 nucleotides: TGCAGCGTATTAAGACAGGGATCCTACGAGCAGTACTTC.

This clone was picked up one time. This chain joins TRBV6-5 and TRBJ2-5; D gene uncertain. V lost 4 bases and J 2 bases, leaving 11 bases between the germline ends. CDR3 length: 14 residues. Germline CDR1 and CDR2: MNHEY and SVGAGI. CDR3 protein: CASSSRTEQETQYF. The CDR3 DNA sequence: TGTGCCAGCAGTTCCAGGACGGAACAAGAGACCCAGTACTTC.